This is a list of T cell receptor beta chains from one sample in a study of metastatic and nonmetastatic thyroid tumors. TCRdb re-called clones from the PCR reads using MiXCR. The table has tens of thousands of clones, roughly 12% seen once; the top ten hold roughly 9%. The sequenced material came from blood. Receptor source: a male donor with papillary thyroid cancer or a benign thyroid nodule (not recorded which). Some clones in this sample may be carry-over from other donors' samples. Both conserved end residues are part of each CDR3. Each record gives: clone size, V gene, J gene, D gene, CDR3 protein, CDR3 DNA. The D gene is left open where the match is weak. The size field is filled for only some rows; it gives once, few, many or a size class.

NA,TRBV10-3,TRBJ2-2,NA,CAISESGQGAVELFF,TGTGCCATCAGTGAGTCGGGGCAGGGTGCCGTTGAGCTGTTTTTT
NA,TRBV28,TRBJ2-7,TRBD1,CASSGSDRHCEQYF,TGTGCCAGCAGTGGGTCGGACAGGCATTGCGAGCAGTACTTC
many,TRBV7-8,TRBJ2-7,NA,CASSPSNYEQYF,TGTGCCAGCAGCCCCTCCAATTACGAGCAGTACTTC
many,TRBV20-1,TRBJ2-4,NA,CSGWDTRQDIQYF,TGCAGTGGATGGGACACCCGACAGGACATTCAGTACTTC
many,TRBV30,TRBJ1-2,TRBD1,CAWSVKQGNYGYTF,TGTGCCTGGAGTGTAAAACAGGGGAACTATGGCTACACCTTC
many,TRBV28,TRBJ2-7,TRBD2,CASSLGLAGGSYEQYF,TGTGCCAGCAGTTTGGGACTAGCGGGAGGCTCCTACGAGCAGTACTTC
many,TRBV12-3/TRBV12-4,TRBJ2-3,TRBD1,CASSQTGGTDTQYF,TGTGCCAGCAGCCAGACAGGGGGGACAGATACGCAGTATTTT
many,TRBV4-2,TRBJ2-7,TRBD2,CASRPSGEGGYEQYF,TGTGCCAGCAGACCATCTGGGGAGGGCGGCTACGAGCAGTACTTC
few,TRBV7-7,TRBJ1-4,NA,CASSPGQDNEKLFF,TGTGCTAGCAGCCCCGGGCAGGATAATGAAAAACTGTTTTTT
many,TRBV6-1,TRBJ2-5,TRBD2,CASRRGLAGEGSRETQYF,TGTGCCAGCAGACGGGGACTAGCGGGAGAAGGGTCTAGGGAGACCCAGTACTTC
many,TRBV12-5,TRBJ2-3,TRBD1,CASGRGQGHQGDTQYF,TGTGCTAGTGGCCGCGGACAGGGTCATCAGGGAGATACGCAGTATTTT
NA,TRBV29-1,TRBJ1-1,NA,CSVRPRRDTEALF,TGCAGCGTAAGACCCCGGAGGGACACTGAAGCTTTATTT
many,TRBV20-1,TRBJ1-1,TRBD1,CRAKRVREGATEAFF,TGCCGAGCTAAGAGAGTTAGGGAGGGGGCCACTGAAGCTTTCTTT
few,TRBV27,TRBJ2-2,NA,CASSSTGYTGELFF,TGTGCCAGCAGTTCCACAGGGTACACCGGGGAGCTGTTTTTT
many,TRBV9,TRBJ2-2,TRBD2,CASSSSGSDFGGELFF,TGTGCCAGCAGCTCCAGCGGGAGCGACTTTGGCGGGGAGCTGTTTTTT
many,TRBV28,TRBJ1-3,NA,CASSFETRGSYGNTIYF,TGTGCCAGCAGTTTTGAAACCCGGGGATCGTATGGAAACACCATATATTTT
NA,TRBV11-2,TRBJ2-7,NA,CASSTLDRRQRHEQYF,TGTGCCAGCAGCACCCTTGACCGCCGACAGCGGCACGAGCAGTACTTC
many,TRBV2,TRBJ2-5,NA,CASSLGETQYF,TGTGCCAGCAGTCTAGGAGAGACCCAGTACTTC
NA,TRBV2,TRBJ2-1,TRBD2,CASSEARGSGGLLTSYNEQFF,TGTGCCAGCAGTGAAGCGCGAGGTAGCGGGGGACTTCTTACCTCCTACAATGAGCAGTTCTTC
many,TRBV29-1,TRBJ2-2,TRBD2,CSVVGLAGGLDTGELFF,TGCAGCGTTGTAGGACTAGCGGGAGGGTTGGACACCGGGGAGCTGTTTTTT
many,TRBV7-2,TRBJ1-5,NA,CASSLASSSNQPQHF,TGTGCCAGCAGCTTAGCCTCTTCTAGCAATCAGCCCCAGCATTTT
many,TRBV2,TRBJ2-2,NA,CASSAGTGELFF,TGTGCCAGCAGTGCTGGTACCGGGGAGCTGTTTTTT
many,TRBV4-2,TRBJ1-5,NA,CASSTQPNQPQHF,TGTGCCAGCAGCACGCAACCGAATCAGCCCCAGCATTTT